Included here is one T cell receptor beta chain sequence, with context. As yet, its antigen is unknown. These data originate in a study of shared clonotypes between healthy human individuals. Notes on the study in general: The authors expected sequencing depth to affect clonotype sharing among donors.

CD8 memory fractions consisted of CD45RO+ and CCR7-negative CD45RA+ TemRA cells together. CDR1 and CDR2 (germline): MDHEN, SYDVKM. The V gene end was trimmed by 3 bases and the J gene end by 2 bases; junction bases not matched to a gene: 15. The CDR3 contains 18 residues. Data came from immunoSEQ multiplex PCR; TCRdb stores just in-frame clones and leaves some out. The data contain some 700,000 clones, roughly 87% of them singletons. The rearrangement joins TRBV28 to TRBJ2-5; 7 positions match TRBD1. Sequenced: memory CD8+ T cells from PBMCs. The subset was: CD45RO+ cells pooled with CCR7-negative TemRA cells. The source of this sequence is a man aged 18 to 29 in good health. Some clones in this sample may be carry-over from other donors' samples. This CDR3 reads CASSFPSSTGNPQETQYF. The DNA of the CDR3 is TGTGCCAGCAGTTTCCCCTCATCGACAGGGAACCCACAAGAGACCCAGTACTTC.